The T cell receptor beta chain described here comes from a study of blood T cell repertoires in COVID-19. Study overall: Whether acute or convalescent, the COVID-19 samples came from the United States, Italy and Spain. PBMCs, B-cell-depleted T cells, or T cells provided the cDNA or gDNA that made up the material.

In the authors' methods: The authors estimated nucleated cell counts from reference gene primer amplification. Profiling relied on immunoSEQ multiplex PCR, and the TCRdb table lists in-frame clones only, not all of them. Clone size and the V and J calls come from that table; the DNA yielded D and trimming. The sample comprises 30,000 to 45,000 clones, roughly 90% of which are singletons, and 12% rests with the top ten. Sequenced input: peripheral blood. The sequence derives from a man in his 70s with acute or convalescent COVID-19.

The CDR3 coding sequence is TGCACCAGCAGCCAAGATGGGAGGGGACTAGCGGTACCCCTAAACACAGATACGCAGTATTTT. Encoded protein: CTSSQDGRGLAVPLNTDTQYF. The chain uses TRBV1 and TRBJ2-3; no DNA check was done on the table's D call, TRBD2. TRBV1 is marked as a pseudogene. This CDR3 has 21 amino acids.